Listed below are T cell receptor beta chains from one sample, sequenced in a study of CD8 T cells in ankylosing spondylitis. TCRdb reprocessed the 5' RACE reads with MiXCR, giving one entry per CDR3 protein. The data contain over 130,000 distinct CDR3 sequences, roughly 44% of them singletons. Sequences were obtained from synovial fluid, either unsorted or a sorted T cell fraction (not recorded which). These receptors were collected from a male donor with ankylosing spondylitis. The conserved cysteine and the conserved F or W are not part of the CDR3 here.

TRBV10-3	TRBJ1-6	AISDSFFFKRVGDNSPLH
TRBV11-3	TRBJ2-7	ASSWGGWSYEQY
TRBV20-1	TRBJ2-1	SARHGTST
TRBV9	TRBJ1-1	ASSVHGRLNTEAF
TRBV10-3	TRBJ2-3	AIMASASTDTQY
TRBV12-3/TRBV12-4	TRBJ2-1	ASSLVPEGRSNEQF
TRBV11-2	TRBJ2-7	ASTQDPGLAATYEQY
TRBV5-6	TRBJ2-1	ASSLVPGTSSYNEQF
TRBV15	TRBJ2-1	ATTRDREMGEQF
TRBV28	TRBJ2-1	ASSETSGRPEKYNEQF
TRBV5-1	TRBJ2-2	ASSLVYRIGELF
TRBV28	TRBJ1-2	ASILARGPNYGYT
TRBV7-9	TRBJ1-1	ASSLAAQGSSDPEAF
TRBV12-3/TRBV12-4	TRBJ2-7	ASTLGPTYEQY
TRBV4-2	TRBJ2-7	ASSLRAVLPYEQY
TRBV15	TRBJ2-7	ATSRDRKTSGYEQY
TRBV12-3/TRBV12-4	TRBJ2-4	ASSLEARPGNIQY
TRBV11-3	TRBJ2-1	ASSLASSYNEQF
TRBV29-1	TRBJ2-7	SVVSGTSYEQY
TRBV4-1	TRBJ2-4	ASSRWFGILAAGGRGKNIQY
TRBV19	TRBJ2-1	ASSGARYNEQF
TRBV3-1	TRBJ1-1	ASSQDARGFTEAF
TRBV12-3/TRBV12-4	TRBJ1-1	ASSPTGVRMNTEAF
TRBV12-5	TRBJ1-1	ASGYGLNTEAF
TRBV18	TRBJ2-1	ASSDRVAPDNEQF
TRBV6-2/TRBV6-3	TRBJ2-3	ASSYGEGENTDTQY
TRBV5-6	TRBJ1-6	ASSSPGTGLSSYNSPLH